This entry lists 9 T cell receptor beta chains sequenced from one sample in a study of long-term antiretroviral therapy in people with HIV. Running of the v3.0 immunoSEQ assay took place at survey level. The protocol was immunoSEQ multiplex PCR, while the TCRdb copy is restricted to in-frame clones and leaves out a portion. Among 20,000 to 30,000 clones listed, around 86% were seen once. Source: unsorted PBMCs, taken 1.9 years after starting antiretroviral therapy. The receptors here all came from a woman aged 25-40 years with HIV.

The gene calls are TRBV30 and TRBJ2-5; perhaps D is TRBD1 or TRBD2 (6 bases each). From germline, CDR1 is GTSNPN and CDR2 SVGIG (reference sequence). V dropped 1 base and J dropped 2 bases, with 17 bases sitting between them. This CDR3 is 16 amino acids long. CDR3 sequence: CAWSGGRGWGQETQYF. The CDR3 DNA is TGTGCCTGGAGTGGGGGGCGGGGATGGGGACAAGAGACCCAGTACTTC.

The chain couples TRBV5-1 to TRBJ1-3; 8 bases are a match to TRBD1. This CDR3 has 13 residues. CDR1 SGHRS and CDR2 YFSETQ come from the germline V gene. V shed 2 bases, J shed 7 bases, and the junction held 2 bases outside the gene matches. The CDR3 sequence: CASSFTGGNTIYF. The DNA for the CDR3 is TGCGCCAGCAGCTTTACAGGGGGGAACACCATATATTTT.

The gene calls are TRBV18 and TRBJ1-2, with D possibly matching TRBD1 (6 bases). Trimming pared 0 bases from V and 6 bases from J, leaving 17 bases between. The CDR3 length is 16 residues. The germline CDR1 and CDR2 sequences are KGHSH and LQKENI. CDR3 protein: CASSPPSGGLWDGYTF. CDR3 nucleotides: TGTGCCAGCTCACCACCGTCTGGGGGGCTGTGGGATGGCTACACCTTC.

CDR3 DNA: TGTGCCAGCAGCTTCGGGGCCAGATCAAGCACAGATACGCAGTATTTT. It codes for CASSFGARSSTDTQYF. The chain carries TRBV5-6 and TRBJ2-3; D may correspond to TRBD1 or TRBD2 (5 bases each). The CDR3 covers 16 residues. Germline CDR1 SGHDT, CDR2 YYEEEE. The V end lost 2 bases, the J end lost 0 bases, and 13 bases lay between the germline ends. The full variable domain, its missing parts supplied by reference TRBV5-6 and TRBJ2-3, is DAGVTQSPTHLIKTRGQQVTLRCSPKSGHDTVSWYQQALGQGPQFIFQYYEEEERQRGNFPDRFSGHQFPNYSSELNVNALLLGDSALYLCASSFGARSSTDTQYFGPGTRLTVL.

The chain combines TRBV7-2 with TRBJ2-7; weak D call: TRBD1 (5 bases). V was cut by 4 bases and J by 0 bases, with 10 bases left in between. The CDR3 consists of 14 residues. Germline values: CDR1 SGHTA, CDR2 FQGNSA. CDR3: CASSYLGASYEQYF. The CDR3 DNA reads as TGTGCCAGCAGCTATCTAGGGGCCTCCTACGAGCAGTACTTC.

The rearrangement uses TRBV28 and TRBJ2-5; D not certain. The germline CDR1 and CDR2 sequences are MDHEN and SYDVKM. The CDR3 contains 12 residues. Trimming left V 2 bases short and J 8 bases short, with 9 bases between. Here the CDR3 reads CASSLPEFTQYF. CDR3 nucleotide sequence: TGTGCCAGCAGTTTACCTGAGTTCACCCAGTACTTC.

A single count supports this clone. The chain employs TRBV5-8 and TRBJ1-5; D gene unclear. The CDR3 is 15 amino acids. From germline, CDR1 is SGHTS and CDR2 YDEGEE. V gave up 2 bases and J gave up 9 bases, with 18 bases separating them. The CDR3 nucleotides read TGTGCCAGCAGCTTCTATGGCGGAGGGCTTTGGCCCCAGCATTTT. Translated: CASSFYGGGLWPQHF. The whole variable domain, filled in from reference TRBV5-8 and TRBJ1-5, reads EAGVTQSPTHLIKTRGQQATLRCSPISGHTSVYWYQQALGLGLQFLLWYDEGEERNRGNFPPRFSGRQFPNYSSELNVNALELEDSALYLCASSFYGGGLWPQHFGDGTRLSIL.

The CDR3 is CASSEQANTGELFF. DNA for the CDR3: TGTGCCAGCAGCGAACAGGCCAACACCGGGGAGCTGTTTTTT. The V gene is TRBV9, the J gene TRBJ2-2; a possible D gene is TRBD1 (5 bases). V lost 3 bases and J lost 2, with 8 bases in between. The germline V gene has CDR1 SGDLS and CDR2 YYNGEE. This CDR3 has 14 residues.

The chain joins TRBV13 to TRBJ2-1, with 14 bases fitting TRBD2. Germline CDR1 is PRHDT and CDR2 is FYEKMQ (reference sequence). CDR3 length equals 20 residues. With 1 base clipped from V and 4 bases from J, the junction kept 12 bases outside the gene matches. In nucleotides, the CDR3 is TGTGCCAGCAGCTTAGAAGTTGTCCGGGGACTAGCGGGGGAGTACAATGAGCAGTTCTTC. Translating it yields CASSLEVVRGLAGEYNEQFF. The full variable domain, its missing parts supplied by reference TRBV13 and TRBJ2-1, is AAGVIQSPRHLIKEKRETATLKCYPIPRHDTVYWYQQGPGQDPQFLISFYEKMQSDKGSIPDRFSAQQFSDYHSELNMSSLELGDSALYFCASSLEVVRGLAGEYNEQFFGPGTRLTVL.